This TCR beta chain was sequenced in a study of OX40 agonist ivuxolimab in advanced cancers. Study summary: The mean age was approximately 60 years, ranging from 23 to 79, with 82.7% of participants male.

Sequencing used immunoSEQ multiplex PCR; TCRdb keeps in-frame clones, though not all of them. The repertoire includes 66,000 or so clones, over 80% of them detected once, and 20% to 30% sits in the top ten. Of note for this clone: Antigen unknown.

Whole-study findings and limits: Antigen specificity remained undetermined for the expanded peripheral T cells.

Deletions cut 4 bases from V and 8 bases from J, with 17 bases between. This CDR3 contains 14 residues. In germline, CDR1 is MNHEY, CDR2 SMNVEV (reference sequence). The V and J genes are TRBV27 and TRBJ1-2; D unresolved. The sample was CD4+ or CD8+ T cells sorted from blood, taken in a trial of the OX40 agonist ivuxolimab. The receptor was derived from an adult with an advanced solid tumor such as melanoma, head and neck, liver or kidney cancer. The CDR3 protein is CASSSTPTGYGYTF. CDR3 coding DNA: TGTGCCAGCAGTTCAACCCCAACGGGTTACGGCTACACCTTC.